The 29 T cell receptor beta chains below all came from one sample that was sequenced in a study of beta chain features in type 1 diabetes. These receptors' targets are unknown. Isolated RNA was reverse transcribed in full, so expressed TCRB transcripts were sequenced. The repertoire was sequenced with immunoSEQ multiplex PCR; TCRdb's copy has only in-frame clones and lacks some. This table holds about 650,000 clones, 9.5% to 15% found once. Study observations and caveats: Type 1 diabetes patients showed a moderate but significant shortening of TCRB CDR3s in all four CD4+ subsets.

Sequenced input: naive CD4+ T cells from blood. The receptors derive from a man aged 25-40 years with type 1 diabetes.

This clone occurred a few times. V gene TRBV5-6 combines with J gene TRBJ1-2, with D possibly being TRBD1 (5 bases). The V end lost 4 bases, the J end lost 6 bases, and 13 bases lay between the germline ends. CDR3 size: 13 residues. Germline V gene sequence: CDR1 SGHDT, CDR2 YYEEEE. In nucleotides, the CDR3 is TGTGCCAGCAGCCGTCCACAGGCGGATGGCTACACCTTC. This sequence encodes CASSRPQADGYTF.

Only a few counts were recorded for this clone. The V gene is TRBV4-2, the J gene TRBJ1-5; 7 nucleotides agree with TRBD1. V was clipped by 0 bases and J by 7 bases; unmatched bases: 3. The CDR3 spans 14 residues. Per germline, CDR1 LGHNA and CDR2 YNFKEQ. Here the CDR3 reads CASSQDRRGQPQHF. The CDR3 DNA sequence: TGTGCCAGCAGCCAAGATCGCAGGGGGCAGCCCCAGCATTTT.

This clone was recorded a few times. This chain uses TRBV27 with TRBJ1-2; D may be TRBD1 (5 bases). Germline CDR1 and CDR2: MNHEY and SMNVEV (reference sequence). V was cut by 0 bases and J by 1 base, with 9 bases left in between. The CDR3 runs to 15 residues. The CDR3: CASSLSKDNNYGYTF. The CDR3 region has the DNA TGTGCCAGCAGTTTATCGAAGGACAATAACTATGGCTACACCTTC.

The chain links TRBV11-2 to TRBJ2-3, with D unresolved. The germline gives CDR1 SGHAT, CDR2 FQNNGV. This CDR3 spans 13 amino acids. With 8 bases removed from V and 1 base from J, the gap between germline ends came to 10 bases. The chain's CDR3 is CASVLLGTDTQYF. CDR3 DNA sequence: TGTGCCAGCGTCTTGCTGGGCACAGATACGCAGTATTTT. The variable domain in full, with the rest retrieved from reference TRBV11-2 and TRBJ2-3, is EAGVAQSPRYKIIEKRQSVAFWCNPISGHATLYWYQQILGQGPKLLIQFQNNGVVDDSQLPKDRFSAERLKGVDSTLKIQPAKLEDSAVYLCASVLLGTDTQYFGPGTRLTVL.

This clone was detected a few times. The CDR3 nucleotides are TGTGCCAGCAGCTTAGTGGGTTATCAGCCCCAGCATTTT. This translates into CASSLVGYQPQHF. This chain links TRBV7-2 with TRBJ1-5, with no clear D. Germline V gene sequence: CDR1 SGHTA, CDR2 FQGNSA. CDR3 size: 13 residues. Trimming pared 1 base from V and 5 bases from J, leaving 6 bases between.

This sequence joins TRBV5-1 and TRBJ2-3; 9 positions agree with TRBD1. Germline V CDR1 and CDR2: SGHRS, YFSETQ. V shed 7 bases and J 3 bases; nucleotides not matched to a gene: 6. The length of the CDR3 is 14 residues. The CDR3 loop is CASDRDRATDTQYF. CDR3 bases: TGCGCCAGCGACCGGGACAGGGCAACAGATACGCAGTATTTT.

This clone was observed a few times. This rearrangement joins TRBV14 to TRBJ2-1; D is perhaps TRBD1 (6 bases). The CDR3 extends over 15 amino acids. Trimming shortened V by 3 bases and J by 0 bases, and 9 bases separated the two germline ends. Germline-derived CDR1 and CDR2 are SGHDN and FVKESK. The DNA for the CDR3 is TGTGCCAGCAGCCACGACAGGAACTCCTACAATGAGCAGTTCTTC. It translates to CASSHDRNSYNEQFF.

The V gene is TRBV25-1, the J gene TRBJ1-4; TRBD1 aligns across 8 bases. This CDR3 has 14 amino acids. With V trimmed by 5 bases and J by 6 bases, 5 bases remained unmatched. Germline V gene lookup returns CDR1 MGHDK and CDR2 SYGVNS. The DNA of the CDR3 is TGTGCCAGCAGTCGGGCAGGGGGCGATGAAAAACTGTTTTTT. Translated: CASSRAGGDEKLFF.

A note on this clone: Other DNA sequences from this sample encode an identical CDR3 as well. The CDR3 DNA is TGTGCCAGCAGCCAAGACGGACAGTCGAATCAGCCCCAGCATTTT. Translation gives CASSQDGQSNQPQHF. The gene calls are TRBV4-2 and TRBJ1-5, with a weak D call TRBD1 (6 bases). V dropped 0 bases and J dropped 4 bases, with 10 bases sitting between them. Per the germline V gene, CDR1 is LGHNA and CDR2 is YNFKEQ. This CDR3 contains 15 residues.

This clone was recorded a few times. This sequence joins TRBV29-1 and TRBJ2-5; possible D gene TRBD1, 6 bases. The CDR3 is 12 amino acids. The V gene's germline CDR1 is SQVTM and CDR2 ANQGSEA. V lost 6 bases, J lost 1 base, and 9 bases lay in between. CDR3 residues: CSVQGPQETQYF. In DNA, the CDR3 is TGCAGCGTACAGGGACCCCAAGAGACCCAGTACTTC.

The genes are TRBV9 and TRBJ2-5, with D perhaps TRBD1 or TRBD2 (6 bases each). The ends were cut back, 4 bases at V and 3 bases at J, with 16 bases in the middle. The CDR3 length is 15 residues. Germline loops: CDR1 SGDLS, CDR2 YYNGEE. The CDR3 is CASSSPRGEEETQYF. CDR3 nucleotide sequence: TGTGCCAGCAGCTCCCCTAGGGGGGAAGAAGAGACCCAGTACTTC.

This clone was detected only a few times. The J gene is TRBJ2-3, the V gene TRBV10-3; the match to TRBD2 covers 10 bases. Germline V CDR1 and CDR2: ENHRY, SYGVKD. There are 16 residues in the CDR3. V gave up 10 bases and J gave up 4 bases; unmatched junction bases: 14. The CDR3 here is CATNLAGALAADTQYF. CDR3 in DNA: TGTGCCACCAACCTAGCGGGGGCTCTCGCCGCAGATACGCAGTATTTT.

The chain recombines TRBV4-3 with TRBJ1-4, with D unresolved. The CDR3 length is 15 residues. Germline V gene data show CDR1 as LGHNA and CDR2 as YSLEER. V gave up 0 bases and J gave up 5 bases, with 10 bases separating them. CDR3 loop: CASSQDRAENEKLFF. The CDR3 coding sequence is TGCGCCAGCAGCCAAGATAGGGCAGAAAATGAAAAACTGTTTTTT.

This clone appeared a few times. The chain couples TRBV7-7 to TRBJ2-5; D possibly corresponds to TRBD1 (6 bases). Trimming stripped 5 bases from V and 2 bases from J, with 15 bases between. CDR1 and CDR2 from the germline V gene are SSHAT and FNYEAQ (reference sequence). This CDR3 is 15 amino acids long. The CDR3 DNA reads as TGTGCCAGCAGCCGAGTGCCGGGGACACAAGAGACCCAGTACTTC. Amino acids: CASSRVPGTQETQYF.

This clone was detected only a few times. The V gene is TRBV7-2, the J gene TRBJ1-5; the D is unclear. The CDR3 is 14 amino acids. Trimming left V 6 bases short and J 6 bases short, with 15 bases between. CDR1 SGHTA and CDR2 FQGNSA come from the germline V gene. The CDR3 DNA is TGTGCCAGCAGTTTTGATCAATATCGTCAGCCCCAGCATTTT. Protein product: CASSFDQYRQPQHF.

Only a few counts were recorded for this clone. The chain combines TRBV7-9 with TRBJ1-4; D is unclear. V gave up 1 base and J gave up 8 bases, with 8 bases separating them. Germline loops: CDR1 SEHNR, CDR2 FQNEAQ (reference sequence). The CDR3 covers 13 residues. CDR3 sequence reads: CASSLGQLEKLFF. CDR3 nucleotides: TGTGCCAGCAGCTTAGGGCAGCTCGAAAAACTGTTTTTT.

This clone appeared a few times. The chain recombines TRBV10-3 with TRBJ1-2, with 7 bases fitting TRBD1. With 6 bases clipped from V and 3 bases from J, the junction kept 4 bases outside the gene matches. The CDR3 sequence is 13 residues long. The germline V gene has CDR1 ENHRY and CDR2 SYGVKD. CDR3 residues: CAISQGEDYGYTF. The DNA of the CDR3 is TGTGCCATCAGCCAGGGGGAGGACTATGGCTACACCTTC.

V gene TRBV10-3 combines with J gene TRBJ2-1; 9 bases agree with TRBD1. CDR3 length equals 15 residues. Germline CDR1 ENHRY, CDR2 SYGVKD. The J segment lost 5 bases and the V segment lost 11 bases, leaving 13 bases of the junction unmatched. The CDR3 is CASQPGQGLDNEQFF. The CDR3 coding sequence is TGTGCCTCACAGCCGGGACAGGGCCTTGACAATGAGCAGTTCTTC.

V gene TRBV6-6 combines with J gene TRBJ2-1; 8 bases align to TRBD1. Unmatched junction bases numbered 10, after V lost 6 bases and J lost 12 bases. This CDR3 spans 13 amino acids. Germline assignment: CDR1 MNHNY and CDR2 SVGAGI (reference sequence). As DNA, the CDR3 is TGTGCCAGCAGCACCCTTCCCGGGACAGGGCAGTTCTTC. The encoded protein is CASSTLPGTGQFF.

The table lists this clone with a few counts. V is TRBV4-3 and J is TRBJ1-5; D call uncertain. Germline V CDR1 and CDR2: LGHNA, YSLEER. The CDR3 is made up of 13 amino acids. Trimming took 3 bases from V and 7 from J, leaving 10 bases between them. DNA for the CDR3: TGCGCCAGCAGCCAGGCTCTGGGACAGCCCCAGCATTTT. It encodes CASSQALGQPQHF.

This clone has only a few counts. The V and J genes are TRBV2 and TRBJ1-4; D gene unclear. This CDR3 is built from 16 residues. Trimming removed 0 bases at V and 8 bases at J, with 16 bases between. Germline assignment: CDR1 SNHLY and CDR2 FYNNEI. CDR3 in amino acids: CASSEATRVGEEKLFF. In DNA form, the CDR3 reads TGTGCCAGCAGTGAAGCGACGCGTGTTGGAGAAGAAAAACTGTTTTTT.

This clone was seen more than once but under ten times. The CDR3 loop reads CASSPQQGSTSNEQFF. In nucleotides, the CDR3 is TGTGCCAGCAGCCCCCAACAGGGGTCCACTAGCAATGAGCAGTTCTTC. The chain carries TRBV6-4 and TRBJ2-1; TRBD1 aligns across 7 bases. The CDR3 totals 16 residues. In germline, CDR1 is MRHNA, CDR2 SNTAGT. The trim removed 6 bases at V and 6 bases at J, leaving 14 bases unmatched.

This clone was observed once. At one end the junction does not follow the germline gene, possibly because of a read error. The V call is TRBV6-4, the J call TRBJ1-3; D unresolved. Germline-derived CDR1 and CDR2 are MRHNA and SNTAGT. The CDR3 is made up of 16 amino acids. The CDR3 spells CASSYSTRRTGNTIYF. CDR3 in DNA: TGTGCCAGCAGTTACTCGACCAGGAGAACTGGAAACACCATATATTTT.

This clone was recorded a few times. The chain joins TRBV6-5 to TRBJ1-6; D is ambiguous. The germline V gene has CDR1 MNHEY and CDR2 SVGAGI. This CDR3 spans 16 amino acids. V lost 2 bases to trimming and J lost 7 bases, with 15 bases between them. CDR3 DNA: TGTGCCAGCAGTTACGCCCAGTTGACGGCCAATTCACCCCTCCACTTT. Translating it yields CASSYAQLTANSPLHF.

J is TRBJ1-3 and V is TRBV2; D is unresolved. This CDR3 has 12 residues. CDR1 and CDR2 (germline): SNHLY, FYNNEI. With 6 bases removed from V and 4 bases from J, the gap between germline ends came to 7 bases. CDR3 sequence (DNA): TGTGCCAGCAGAGCGTTGGGAAACACCATATATTTT. Translation gives CASRALGNTIYF.

This clone was recorded a few times. This CDR3 is CASSVAGGLITGELFF. The CDR3 bases are TGTGCCAGCAGCGTAGCGGGGGGGCTAATCACCGGGGAGCTGTTTTTT. V and J are TRBV9 and TRBJ2-2; 8 nucleotides align to TRBD2. V was pared by 0 bases and J by 4 bases, with 5 bases of the junction left unmatched. Germline CDR1 reads SGDLS; CDR2 reads YYNGEE. The CDR3 extends over 16 amino acids.

This clone occurred a few times. This sequence joins TRBV27 and TRBJ1-5; D possibly corresponds to TRBD1 (5 bases). CDR1 and CDR2 (germline): MNHEY, SMNVEV (reference sequence). The CDR3 totals 16 residues. Trimming took off 5 bases at V and 2 bases at J, with 16 bases between the two ends. CDR3 in DNA: TGTGCCAGCAGTACACAGGTCCCGGGGGGCAATCAGCCCCAGCATTTT. It translates to CASSTQVPGGNQPQHF.

This clone appeared a few times. The chain links TRBV6-1 to TRBJ2-1; 7 bases align to TRBD1. Germline loops: CDR1 MNHNS, CDR2 SASEGT. The CDR3 loop spans 15 amino acids. Trimming cost V 2 bases and J 3 bases; bases outside gene matches: 4. The CDR3 DNA reads as TGTGCCAGCAGTGAAAGAGGGACAGACTACAATGAGCAGTTCTTC. Translating gives CASSERGTDYNEQFF.

This clone was observed a few times. V and J are TRBV5-1 and TRBJ2-5, with 8 bases fitting TRBD2. V shed 0 bases and J 5 bases; nucleotides not matched to a gene: 9. Germline loops: CDR1 SGHRS, CDR2 YFSETQ. The CDR3 loop spans 16 amino acids. The chain's CDR3 is CASSLDGGTSYETQYF. CDR3 DNA: TGCGCCAGCAGCTTGGACGGCGGGACTAGTTATGAGACCCAGTACTTC.